The clone carrying this TCR beta chain was counted between two and nine times. These data originate in a study of control samples from healthy donors and cancer patients. Germline V lookup: CDR1 SGHTS, CDR2 YDEGEE. Losses at the gene ends were 4 bases for V and 3 bases for J; bases not matched to a gene: 5. The CDR3 consists of 15 residues. TCRdb's copy holds only in-frame clones and misses some; the assay was immunoSEQ multiplex PCR. The sample records 120,000 or so clones, 89% being singletons. The gene calls are TRBV5-8 and TRBJ2-5; 11 positions match TRBD1. This sequence was found in a man aged 45-60 years in good health. The sequencing input was blood. CDR3 sequence reads: CASSPGQGAEETQYF. In DNA, the CDR3 is TGTGCCAGCAGCCCTGGACAGGGGGCAGAAGAGACCCAGTACTTC.